This record concerns one T cell receptor beta chain sequence. Reverse transcribing all isolated RNA meant expressed TCRB transcripts were sequenced. The protocol was immunoSEQ multiplex PCR, while the TCRdb copy is restricted to in-frame clones and leaves out a portion. The sample shows hundreds of thousands of clones, around 15% of them seen only once. The CDR3 extends over 15 amino acids. Germline CDR1 and CDR2: KGHSH and LQKENI. The V and J ends lost 1 base and 6 bases respectively, with 16 bases between them. This sample stems from a study of beta chain features in type 1 diabetes. V is TRBV18 and J is TRBJ2-7, with a tentative D call TRBD2 (6 bases). What was sequenced was naive CD4+ T cells from blood. This clonotype originated in a man younger than 35 in good health. For the CDR3, the DNA is TGTGCCAGCTCACCACGTTCTGGGGTCGGGGGCGAGCAGTACTTC. Translating it yields CASSPRSGVGGEQYF.